These 22 T cell receptor beta chains were all obtained from the same sample, sequenced in a study of CD8 T cells in ankylosing spondylitis. TCRdb re-called the 5' RACE reads through MiXCR, storing one row per CDR3 protein. This sample has over 130,000 distinct CDR3 sequences, with approximately 44% found just once. What was sequenced was synovial fluid, either unsorted or a sorted T cell fraction (not recorded which). These receptors all come from a male donor with ankylosing spondylitis.

V usage is TRBV10-2 and J usage is TRBJ1-1; D call uncertain. Per germline, CDR1 WSHSY and CDR2 SAAADI. The length of the CDR3 is 14 residues. Trimming took off 1 base at V and 3 bases at J, with 9 bases between the two ends. The CDR3 spells CASSEWESDTEAFF. CDR3 DNA: TGCGCCAGCAGTGAGTGGGAATCGGACACTGAAGCTTTCTTT.

The J gene is TRBJ2-1, the V gene TRBV5-1; 10 nucleotides line up with TRBD2. V was pared by 5 bases and J by 3 bases, with 5 bases of the junction left unmatched. CDR1 and CDR2 (germline): SGHRS, YFSETQ. This CDR3 region has 15 residues. The CDR3 bases are TGCGCCAGCAGACCCGGACTAGCGGACTACAATGAGCAGTTCTTC. Translating gives CASRPGLADYNEQFF.

This clonotype was seen more than once but under ten times. The rearrangement uses TRBV7-9 and TRBJ2-2; D not certain. The germline gives CDR1 SEHNR, CDR2 FQNEAQ (reference sequence). The CDR3 contains 15 residues. V was cut by 1 base and J by 2 bases, with 8 bases left in between. In DNA, the CDR3 is TGTGCCAGCAGCTTAGTTACAGATAACACCGGGGAGCTGTTTTTT. This encodes CASSLVTDNTGELFF.

The V call is TRBV4-1, the J call TRBJ2-7; 13 nucleotides agree with TRBD2. Germline loops: CDR1 MGHRA, CDR2 YSYEKL. CDR3 length equals 16 residues. Losses at the gene ends were 2 bases for V and 4 bases for J; bases not matched to a gene: 5. CDR3 nucleotides: TGCGCCAGCAGCCAACAAAGACTAGCGGGGGGTTACGAGCAGTACTTC. It is translated as CASSQQRLAGGYEQYF.

This chain uses TRBV7-3 with TRBJ2-4; 10 nucleotides line up with TRBD1. From germline, CDR1 is SGHTA and CDR2 FQGTGA. Trimming at V came to 1 base and at J to 7 bases, leaving 7 bases not matched to a gene. The CDR3 runs to 16 residues. CDR3 protein: CASSLNGRTGGNIQYF. The CDR3 nucleotides are TGTGCCAGCAGCTTAAATGGCCGGACAGGGGGGAACATTCAGTACTTC.

Only one count was recorded for this clonotype. This rearrangement joins TRBV12-3 or TRBV12-4 to TRBJ2-5; no firm D call. CDR3 length: 14 amino acids. Trimming took 4 bases from V and 5 from J, leaving 14 bases between them. CDR3 protein: CASSSDSLMETQYF. In DNA form, the CDR3 reads TGTGCCAGCAGTTCGGATTCGTTAATGGAGACCCAGTACTTC.

There are a few counts of this clonotype. The rearrangement uses TRBV29-1 and TRBJ2-5; the D gene is possibly TRBD2 (5 bases). The CDR3 is 17 amino acids. In germline, CDR1 is SQVTM, CDR2 ANQGSEA. V dropped 0 bases and J dropped 5 bases, with 22 bases sitting between them. The CDR3 protein is CSVEEGMLRTGGETQYF. The CDR3 nucleotides read TGCAGCGTTGAAGAGGGTATGTTGAGGACCGGCGGGGAGACCCAGTACTTC.

On this clonotype itself: This clone may be a read error of a much larger clone one base away. The chain combines TRBV12-3 or TRBV12-4 with TRBJ2-1, with TRBD2 identical over 14 bases. V lost 6 bases and J lost 7; bases outside the gene matches: 5. The CDR3 length is 15 residues. The CDR3 nucleotides read TGTGCCAGCAGCCCGACTAGCGGGGGGGCGAATGAGCAGTTCTTC. Residues: CASSPTSGGANEQFF.

The chain employs TRBV27 and TRBJ1-5; D remains ambiguous. Germline CDR1 and CDR2: MNHEY and SMNVEV (reference sequence). V gave up 5 bases and J gave up 7 bases, with 24 bases separating them. The CDR3 contains 17 residues. CDR3 amino acids: CASSPLNTDGLRQPQHF. In nucleotides, the CDR3 is TGTGCCAGCAGTCCCCTGAACACGGACGGACTAAGGCAGCCCCAGCATTTT.

Many counts were recorded for this clonotype. The rearrangement uses TRBV6-2 or TRBV6-3 and TRBJ2-3, with 13 positions matching TRBD2. The CDR3 has 16 amino acids. Germline CDR1 reads MNHEY; CDR2 reads SVGEGT. Trimming took 0 bases from V and 4 from J; bases not matched to a gene: 1. The CDR3 reads CASSYSGLAGADTQYF. The CDR3 coding sequence is TGTGCCAGCAGTTACTCCGGACTAGCGGGAGCAGATACGCAGTATTTT.

This clonotype occurred a few times. The rearrangement links TRBV5-1 to TRBJ2-3; no clear D gene. This CDR3 contains 11 residues. Germline loops: CDR1 SGHRS, CDR2 YFSETQ. The V gene lost 5 bases and the J gene lost 8 bases, with 9 bases spanning the gap. The CDR3 bases are TGCGCCAGCAGGAAGGTCGGTACGCAGTATTTT. Translating it yields CASRKVGTQYF.

This clonotype was observed a handful of times. The V call is TRBV23-1, the J call TRBJ1-6; TRBD1 matches 8 bases. TRBV23-1 is filed as an ORF, its function uncertain. The J segment lost 7 bases and the V segment lost 6 bases, leaving 11 bases of the junction unmatched. The CDR3 length is 16 residues. The CDR3 sequence is CASSPWTGTGNSPLHF. The CDR3 DNA sequence: TGCGCCAGCAGCCCTTGGACAGGGACGGGGAATTCACCCCTCCACTTT.

V usage is TRBV6-1 and J usage is TRBJ2-2; the D gene is possibly TRBD1 (6 bases). The V and J ends lost 5 bases and 3 bases respectively, with 13 bases between them. CDR1 and CDR2 (germline): MNHNS, SASEGT. CDR3 length: 15 amino acids. CDR3 DNA sequence: TGTGCCAGCAGTCAGGCAGACAGGCACACCGGGGAGCTGTTTTTT. This encodes CASSQADRHTGELFF.

The gene calls are TRBV30 and TRBJ1-1; TRBD1 matches at 7 bases. CDR3 length: 13 amino acids. Trimming took 5 bases from V and 3 from J; bases not matched to a gene: 6. Germline assignment: CDR1 GTSNPN and CDR2 SVGIG (reference sequence). This CDR3 reads CAWGDREYTEAFF. CDR3 bases: TGTGCCTGGGGTGACAGGGAGTACACTGAAGCTTTCTTT.

The rearrangement joins TRBV5-1 to TRBJ2-7; D not resolved. V lost 0 bases and J 0 bases, leaving 13 bases between the germline ends. The CDR3 runs 16 residues. The germline V gene encodes CDR1 SGHRS and CDR2 YFSETQ. CDR3 amino acids: CASSLDAGRLSYEQYF. The CDR3 coding sequence is TGCGCCAGCAGCTTGGATGCAGGCCGCCTCTCCTACGAGCAGTACTTC.

This clonotype was counted a single time. The chain employs TRBV4-1 and TRBJ1-5; D is unclear. This CDR3 is 15 amino acids long. CDR1 and CDR2 (germline): MGHRA, YSYEKL. Deletions cut 1 base from V and 3 bases from J, with 10 bases between. In DNA, the CDR3 is TGCGCCAGCAGCCAAGGGGCCGGATTCAATCAGCCCCAGCATTTT. As protein: CASSQGAGFNQPQHF.

The CDR3 protein is CASSRSWSYEQYF. The DNA of the CDR3 is TGCGCCAGCAGCCGATCCTGGTCCTACGAGCAGTACTTC. This chain uses TRBV4-1 with TRBJ2-7; D gene unclear. Germline loops: CDR1 MGHRA, CDR2 YSYEKL. The CDR3 totals 13 residues. V lost 4 bases and J 1 base, leaving 8 bases between the germline ends.

This clonotype was detected only a few times. The chain's CDR3 is CASSFTEFSGNTIYF. CDR3 sequence (DNA): TGTGCCAGCAGTTTCACGGAATTCTCTGGAAACACCATATATTTT. This chain links TRBV12-3 or TRBV12-4 with TRBJ1-3; D is uncertain. The CDR3 has 15 residues. The germline V and J ends were trimmed by 3 bases and 0 bases, with 9 bases remaining between them.

This clonotype has more than one count but fewer than ten. The J gene is TRBJ1-2, the V gene TRBV10-3, with 7 positions matching TRBD1. Germline V gene sequence: CDR1 ENHRY, CDR2 SYGVKD. This CDR3 is built from 14 residues. With V trimmed by 2 bases and J by 4 bases, 4 bases remained unmatched. This CDR3 is CAISEDYRGYGYTF. CDR3 nucleotide sequence: TGTGCCATCAGTGAGGATTACAGGGGCTATGGCTACACCTTC.

This clonotype was observed a few times. The rearrangement links TRBV7-9 to TRBJ2-7; D gene ambiguous. The germline gives CDR1 SEHNR, CDR2 FQNEAQ (reference sequence). The ends were cut back, 5 bases at V and 2 bases at J, with 10 bases in the middle. CDR3 length equals 13 residues. CDR3 loop: CASSPAGTYEQYF. In nucleotides, the CDR3 is TGTGCCAGCAGCCCCGCAGGTACCTACGAGCAGTACTTC.

The CDR3 DNA reads as TGTGCCAGCAGTTCTGGACACTATAGCAATCAGCCCCAGCATTTT. It yields the protein CASSSGHYSNQPQHF. The chain couples TRBV6-5 to TRBJ1-5; D is possibly TRBD1 (5 bases). Germline CDR1 and CDR2: MNHEY and SVGAGI. The CDR3 sequence is 15 residues long. The V gene lost 4 bases and the J gene lost 0 bases, with 10 bases spanning the gap.

This chain links TRBV5-5 with TRBJ2-1, with D possibly matching TRBD2 (5 bases). The V end lost 3 bases, the J end lost 0 bases, and 13 bases lay between the germline ends. The germline CDR1 and CDR2 sequences are SGHKS and YYEKEE (reference sequence). CDR3 length: 16 amino acids. CDR3 region: CASSSPRGFSYNEQFF. CDR3 in DNA: TGTGCCAGCAGCTCACCACGGGGATTCTCCTACAATGAGCAGTTCTTC.